The 29 T cell receptor beta chains below come from one sample, sequenced in a study of shared clonotypes between healthy human individuals. Terminally differentiated effector memory CD45RA+ cells were left out of the naive CD8 fraction, which was CD45RO-negative and positively selected for CCR7. Libraries were prepared by immunoSEQ multiplex PCR; TCRdb keeps only in-frame clonotypes and omits some of them. Of under 2,000,000 clones listed, 85% to 95% are singletons. Sequencing was carried out using naive CD8+ T cells sorted from blood. These receptors originate from a man between 18 and 35 years old in good health.

The rearrangement joins TRBV4-1 to TRBJ2-7; 8 bases fit TRBD1. After removal of 4 bases from V and 5 bases from J, the junction contained 10 bases not matched to a gene. Germline V gives CDR1 MGHRA, CDR2 YSYEKL. The CDR3 loop spans 15 amino acids. CDR3 sequence reads: CASSRLPGGLDEQYF. The CDR3 bases are TGCGCCAGCAGCCGACTTCCAGGGGGCTTGGACGAGCAGTACTTC.

Only one count was recorded for this clone. The rearrangement uses TRBV6-5 and TRBJ2-7; D is uncertain. With 0 bases removed from V and 7 bases from J, the gap between germline ends came to 13 bases. There are 14 residues in the CDR3. The germline CDR1 and CDR2 sequences are MNHEY and SVGAGI. The CDR3 spells CASSYSGPPSEQYF. Here the CDR3 DNA reads TGTGCCAGCAGTTACTCAGGTCCGCCCTCGGAGCAGTACTTC.

V and J are TRBV7-8 and TRBJ2-7; D uncertain. There are 13 residues in the CDR3. Germline lookup yields CDR1 SGHVS and CDR2 FQNEAQ. Trimming cost V 5 bases and J 2 bases, with 10 bases left between them. The CDR3 is CASSPSGAYEQYF. The DNA of the CDR3 is TGTGCCAGCAGCCCCTCTGGGGCCTACGAGCAGTACTTC.

This clone occurred a few times. Additional DNA sequences in this sample encode the identical CDR3. V usage is TRBV5-6 and J usage is TRBJ1-1; D gene unclear. The CDR3 has 11 residues. Trimming took 0 bases from V and 6 from J, leaving 3 bases between them. CDR1 is SGHDT, CDR2 YYEEEE, per germline. CDR3 DNA: TGTGCCAGCAGCTTGGCGGCTGAAGCTTTCTTT. Amino acid sequence: CASSLAAEAFF.

This chain connects TRBV6-1 to TRBJ2-7, with D perhaps assigned TRBD1 or TRBD2 (5 bases each). Germline V lookup: CDR1 MNHNS, CDR2 SASEGT. Trimming cost V 6 bases and J 3 bases, with 12 bases left between them. CDR3 length: 13 amino acids. In DNA form, the CDR3 reads TGTGCCAGCAGAGGGACGGCCGGCTACGAGCAGTACTTC. The encoded protein is CASRGTAGYEQYF.

The chain is built from TRBV10-3 and TRBJ2-1; possible D gene TRBD2, 5 bases. CDR3 size: 14 residues. Germline lookup yields CDR1 ENHRY and CDR2 SYGVKD. Trimming took 11 bases from V and 9 from J, leaving 23 bases between them. CDR3 region: CASCDDGESGEQFF. The CDR3, as DNA: TGTGCCTCATGCGATGATGGGGAGAGTGGTGAGCAGTTCTTC.

The chain uses TRBV14 and TRBJ2-1; D tentatively fits TRBD1 or TRBD2 (5 bases each). Trimming cost V 0 bases and J 9 bases, with 12 bases left between them. The CDR3 runs 14 residues. CDR1 is SGHDN, CDR2 FVKESK, per germline. In DNA form, the CDR3 reads TGTGCCAGCAGCCAAGAATGGGGGTTCGGTGAGCAGTTCTTC. Translation gives CASSQEWGFGEQFF.

V usage is TRBV4-1 and J usage is TRBJ2-7; no reliable D call. V shed 3 bases and J shed 3 bases, with 15 bases lying between them. Germline V gene lookup returns CDR1 MGHRA and CDR2 YSYEKL. There are 15 residues in the CDR3. This chain's CDR3 is CASSQSLVNYYEQYF. The CDR3 DNA reads as TGCGCCAGCAGCCAGAGCTTGGTTAATTACTACGAGCAGTACTTC.

The chain carries TRBV9 and TRBJ1-3; 9 nucleotides align to TRBD1. The CDR3 spans 21 residues. The germline V gene encodes CDR1 SGDLS and CDR2 YYNGEE. With 6 bases clipped from V and 2 bases from J, the junction kept 24 bases outside the gene matches. The chain's CDR3 is CASNDNPDRGTDEGTGNTIYF. The DNA for the CDR3 is TGTGCCAGCAACGACAATCCGGACAGGGGCACTGATGAAGGAACTGGAAACACCATATATTTT.

The rearrangement links TRBV6-5 to TRBJ1-1; possibly TRBD1 for D (5 bases). CDR3 length equals 15 residues. The germline V gene has CDR1 MNHEY and CDR2 SVGAGI. Trimming shortened V by 6 bases and J by 0 bases, and 14 bases separated the two germline ends. The CDR3 DNA reads as TGTGCCAGCAGCCAAAGAGGGGTTATGAACACTGAAGCTTTCTTT. Its protein is CASSQRGVMNTEAFF.

The V gene is TRBV5-6, the J gene TRBJ1-2; possibly TRBD1 for D (5 bases). The V and J ends lost 4 bases and 4 bases respectively, with 11 bases between them. Germline V gene lookup returns CDR1 SGHDT and CDR2 YYEEEE. CDR3 length equals 13 residues. Here the CDR3 reads CASSQQDLYGYTF. As DNA, the CDR3 is TGTGCCAGCAGCCAACAGGACCTCTATGGCTACACCTTC.

The rearrangement joins TRBV10-3 to TRBJ1-1; a possible D gene is TRBD1 (6 bases). V lost 8 bases and J lost 4, with 11 bases in between. Germline V gene lookup returns CDR1 ENHRY and CDR2 SYGVKD. This CDR3 region has 12 residues. The CDR3 DNA reads TGTGCCATCGGGGGGGGCCTCACTGAAGCTTTCTTT. This encodes CAIGGGLTEAFF.

V gene TRBV19 combines with J gene TRBJ1-1; 8 bases agree with TRBD1. The CDR3 is made up of 15 amino acids. The germline V gene encodes CDR1 LNHDA and CDR2 SQIVND (reference sequence). Trimming cost V 5 bases and J 0 bases; bases outside gene matches: 5. CDR3 amino acids: CASSSNRGMNTEAFF. The DNA for the CDR3 is TGTGCCAGTAGTTCGAACAGGGGGATGAACACTGAAGCTTTCTTT.

V usage is TRBV4-1 and J usage is TRBJ2-5; the match to TRBD2 covers 8 bases. CDR1 is MGHRA and CDR2 is YSYEKL in the germline V gene. The CDR3 spans 15 residues. The V gene end was trimmed by 4 bases and the J gene end by 0 bases; junction bases not matched to a gene: 4. In DNA form, the CDR3 reads TGCGCCAGCAGCCCCGAGCGGGAGTACCAAGAGACCCAGTACTTC. Translated: CASSPEREYQETQYF.

V usage is TRBV10-2 and J usage is TRBJ2-3; TRBD1 aligns across 10 bases. The CDR3 is 17 amino acids. CDR1 is WSHSY, CDR2 SAAADI, per germline. V was clipped by 3 bases and J by 2 bases; unmatched bases: 8. The CDR3 sequence: CASSDLPGQGSTDTQYF. The CDR3 DNA sequence: TGCGCCAGCAGTGATCTCCCGGGACAGGGGTCCACAGATACGCAGTATTTT.

The rearrangement uses TRBV6-5 and TRBJ2-1, with D perhaps matching TRBD2 (6 bases). V dropped 2 bases and J dropped 7 bases, with 15 bases sitting between them. Germline V gene lookup returns CDR1 MNHEY and CDR2 SVGAGI. This CDR3 region has 15 residues. CDR3 region: CASSYLGTSGNEQFF. The CDR3 DNA follows: TGTGCCAGCAGTTACCTCGGGACTTCTGGGAATGAGCAGTTCTTC.

Only a few counts were recorded for this clone. The rearrangement joins TRBV11-2 to TRBJ1-5; D not resolved. The germline gives CDR1 SGHAT, CDR2 FQNNGV. This CDR3 spans 14 amino acids. The V end lost 6 bases, the J end lost 5 bases, and 14 bases lay between the germline ends. The CDR3 DNA reads as TGTGCCAGCAGTCTTACGGCCGGGGATCAGCCCCAGCATTTT. Its protein product is CASSLTAGDQPQHF.

This clone was seen just once. As DNA, the CDR3 is TGTGCCAGCACCGACATCCGCCGGGCTTGGGAGACCCAGTACTTC. The encoded protein is CASTDIRRAWETQYF. The chain links TRBV2 to TRBJ2-5; D remains unclear. The length of the CDR3 is 15 residues. Trimming stripped 7 bases from V and 5 bases from J, with 20 bases between. Per the germline V gene, CDR1 is SNHLY and CDR2 is FYNNEI.

Details on this clone: The sample has other DNA sequences that encode this CDR3 too. For the CDR3, the DNA is TGTGCCAGTAGTATGGGCGGGGAGCTGTTTTTT. Amino acid sequence: CASSMGGELFF. The V call is TRBV19, the J call TRBJ2-2; no definite D call. Germline V gene lookup returns CDR1 LNHDA and CDR2 SQIVND (reference sequence). Deletions cut 3 bases from V and 7 bases from J, with 3 bases between. The CDR3 is made up of 11 amino acids.

V and J are TRBV11-2 and TRBJ2-2; D remains unclear. This CDR3 has 15 amino acids. Trimming stripped 5 bases from V and 6 bases from J, with 16 bases between. Per germline, CDR1 SGHAT and CDR2 FQNNGV. The CDR3 sequence is CASSPPRVGAGELFF. The CDR3 DNA follows: TGTGCCAGCAGCCCGCCCCGGGTCGGAGCCGGGGAGCTGTTTTTT.

The chain couples TRBV5-8 to TRBJ2-1, with 8 bases fitting TRBD2. This CDR3 contains 14 residues. CDR1 is SGHTS, CDR2 YDEGEE, per germline. The trim removed 7 bases at V and 7 bases at J, leaving 10 bases unmatched. CDR3 sequence (DNA): TGTGCCAGCGGCGCGGGAGGCTTGGGGAATGAGCAGTTCTTC. Translating it yields CASGAGGLGNEQFF.

This rearrangement joins TRBV6-1 to TRBJ1-1; no clear D gene. CDR3 length: 15 residues. The V gene's germline CDR1 is MNHNS and CDR2 SASEGT. Trimming took 2 bases from V and 2 from J, leaving 12 bases between them. The DNA for the CDR3 is TGTGCCAGCAGTGAACTAGTGTTAGTTAACACTGAAGCTTTCTTT. This sequence encodes CASSELVLVNTEAFF.

This chain links TRBV19 with TRBJ1-1, with D unresolved. V lost 4 bases to trimming and J lost 1 base, with 7 bases between them. CDR3 length: 13 amino acids. CDR1 and CDR2 (germline): LNHDA, SQIVND (reference sequence). CDR3 in amino acids: CASSTYENTEAFF. CDR3 in DNA: TGTGCCAGTAGTACGTACGAGAACACTGAAGCTTTCTTT.

This CDR3 reads CASSPEIAGGPNPEQFF. The CDR3 DNA sequence: TGTGCCAGCTCACCAGAGATAGCGGGGGGGCCTAATCCTGAGCAGTTCTTC. The chain employs TRBV18 and TRBJ2-1; 11 bases are a match to TRBD2. The V gene's germline CDR1 is KGHSH and CDR2 LQKENI. This CDR3 comprises 17 residues. The J segment lost 9 bases and the V segment lost 2 bases, leaving 12 bases of the junction unmatched.

The CDR3 sequence is CASSHWTSWDEQFF. CDR3 bases: TGTGCCAGCAGTCACTGGACTAGCTGGGATGAGCAGTTCTTC. The rearrangement uses TRBV27 and TRBJ2-1; 8 bases match TRBD2. CDR3 length: 14 residues. V was clipped by 5 bases and J by 8 bases; unmatched bases: 8. Germline CDR1 and CDR2: MNHEY and SMNVEV (reference sequence).

With respect to this clone: Other DNA sequences in this specimen translate into the identical CDR3. This chain uses TRBV7-9 with TRBJ2-2; D unresolved. V was clipped by 0 bases and J by 0 bases, with 2 bases between them. Germline lookup yields CDR1 SEHNR and CDR2 FQNEAQ (reference sequence). This CDR3 has 14 residues. CDR3 sequence (DNA): TGTGCCAGCAGCTTAGCGACGAACACCGGGGAGCTGTTTTTT. Protein product: CASSLATNTGELFF.

The rearrangement links TRBV6-5 to TRBJ2-7, with D unclear. The V end lost 2 bases, the J end lost 1 base, and 9 bases lay between the germline ends. CDR1 is MNHEY and CDR2 is SVGAGI in the germline V gene. The CDR3 runs 14 residues. DNA of the CDR3: TGTGCCAGCAGTTACGCGGACGGGTCCTACGAGCAGTACTTC. Translated, it gives CASSYADGSYEQYF.

The rearrangement joins TRBV19 to TRBJ1-4; D is ambiguous. CDR3 length: 15 amino acids. Trimming shortened V by 0 bases and J by 2 bases, and 7 bases separated the two germline ends. Germline assignment: CDR1 LNHDA and CDR2 SQIVND (reference sequence). CDR3 nucleotide sequence: TGTGCCAGTAGTATAGATCTGGAGACTAATGAAAAACTGTTTTTT. Translated: CASSIDLETNEKLFF.

This clone was observed a single time. The chain recombines TRBV6-5 with TRBJ2-5, with 8 positions matching TRBD2. Losses at the gene ends were 10 bases for V and 5 bases for J; bases not matched to a gene: 6. CDR3 size: 12 residues. CDR1 is MNHEY and CDR2 is SVGAGI in the germline V gene. In nucleotides, the CDR3 is TGTGCCACAGGACTAGCCGGGGAGACCCAGTACTTC. Translation: CATGLAGETQYF.